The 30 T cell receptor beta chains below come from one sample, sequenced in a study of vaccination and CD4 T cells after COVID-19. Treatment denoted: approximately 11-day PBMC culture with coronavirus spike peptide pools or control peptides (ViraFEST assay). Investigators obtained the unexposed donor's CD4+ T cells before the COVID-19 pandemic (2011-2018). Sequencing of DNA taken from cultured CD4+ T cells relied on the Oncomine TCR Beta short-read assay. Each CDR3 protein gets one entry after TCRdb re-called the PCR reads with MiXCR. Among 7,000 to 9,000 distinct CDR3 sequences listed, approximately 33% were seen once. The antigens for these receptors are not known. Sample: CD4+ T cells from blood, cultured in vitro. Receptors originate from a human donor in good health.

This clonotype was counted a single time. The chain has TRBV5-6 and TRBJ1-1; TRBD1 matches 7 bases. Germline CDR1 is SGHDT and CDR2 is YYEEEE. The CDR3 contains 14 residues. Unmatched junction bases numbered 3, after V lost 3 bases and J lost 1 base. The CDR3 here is CASSSRTGNTEAFF. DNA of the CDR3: TGTGCCAGCAGCTCTAGGACAGGGAACACTGAAGCTTTCTTT.

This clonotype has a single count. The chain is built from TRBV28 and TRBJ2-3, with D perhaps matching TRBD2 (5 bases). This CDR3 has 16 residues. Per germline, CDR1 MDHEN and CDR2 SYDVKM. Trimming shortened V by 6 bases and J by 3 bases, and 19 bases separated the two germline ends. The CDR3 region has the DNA TGTGCCAGCAGCCTTACGACTATCCGGCGAACAGATACGCAGTATTTT. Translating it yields CASSLTTIRRTDTQYF. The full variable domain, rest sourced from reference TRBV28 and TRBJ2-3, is DVKVTQSSRYLVKRTGEKVFLECVQDMDHENMFWYRQDPGLGLRLIYFSYDVKMKEKGDIPEGYSVSREKKERFSLILESASTNQTSMYLCASSLTTIRRTDTQYFGPGTRLTVL.

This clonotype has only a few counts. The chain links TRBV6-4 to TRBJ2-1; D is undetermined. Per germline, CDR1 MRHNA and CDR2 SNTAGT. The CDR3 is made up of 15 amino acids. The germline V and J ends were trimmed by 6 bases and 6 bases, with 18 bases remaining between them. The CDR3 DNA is TGTGCCAGCAGCCGCTTTGCCGGTAGTGGCAATGAGCAGTTCTTC. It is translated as CASSRFAGSGNEQFF.

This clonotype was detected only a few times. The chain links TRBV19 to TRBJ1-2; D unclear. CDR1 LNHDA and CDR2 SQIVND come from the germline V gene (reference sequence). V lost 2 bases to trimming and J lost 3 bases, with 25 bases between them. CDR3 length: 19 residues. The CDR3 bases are TGTGCCAGTAGTATATCCCACTCGGGAGCCGCACGGGCGGACTATGGCTACACCTTC. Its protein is CASSISHSGAARADYGYTF.

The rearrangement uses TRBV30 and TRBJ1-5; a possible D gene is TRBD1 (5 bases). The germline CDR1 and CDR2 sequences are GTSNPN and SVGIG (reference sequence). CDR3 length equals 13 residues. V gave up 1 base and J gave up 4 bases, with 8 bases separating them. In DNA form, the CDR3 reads TGTGCCTGGAGTGGACAGCCTAATCAGCCCCAGCATTTT. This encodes CAWSGQPNQPQHF.

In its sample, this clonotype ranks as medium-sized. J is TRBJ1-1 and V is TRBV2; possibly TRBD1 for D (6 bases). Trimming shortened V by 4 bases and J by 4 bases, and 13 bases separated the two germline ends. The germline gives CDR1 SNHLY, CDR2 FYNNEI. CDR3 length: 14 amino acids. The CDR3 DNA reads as TGTGCCAGCAGTGTCGAGGGGGTTACCACTGAAGCTTTCTTT. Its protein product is CASSVEGVTTEAFF. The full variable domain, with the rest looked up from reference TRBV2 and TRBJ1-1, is EPEVTQTPSHQVTQMGQEVILRCVPISNHLYFYWYRQILGQKVEFLVSFYNNEISEKSEIFDDQFSVERPDGSNFTLKIRSTKLEDSAMYFCASSVEGVTTEAFFGQGTRLTVV.

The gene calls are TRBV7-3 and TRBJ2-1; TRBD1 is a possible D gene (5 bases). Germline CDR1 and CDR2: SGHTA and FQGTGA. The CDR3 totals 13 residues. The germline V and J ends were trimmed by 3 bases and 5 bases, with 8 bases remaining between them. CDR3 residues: CASSFRRDNEQFF. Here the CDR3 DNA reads TGTGCCAGCAGCTTCCGCAGGGACAATGAGCAGTTCTTC.

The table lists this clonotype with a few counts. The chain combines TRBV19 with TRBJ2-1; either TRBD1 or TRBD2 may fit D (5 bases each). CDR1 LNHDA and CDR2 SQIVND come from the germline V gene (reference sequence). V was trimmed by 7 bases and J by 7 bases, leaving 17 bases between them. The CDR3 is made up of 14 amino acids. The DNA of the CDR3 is TGTGCCAGTACAACACCGGGACCGAAAAATGAGCAGTTCTTC. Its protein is CASTTPGPKNEQFF.

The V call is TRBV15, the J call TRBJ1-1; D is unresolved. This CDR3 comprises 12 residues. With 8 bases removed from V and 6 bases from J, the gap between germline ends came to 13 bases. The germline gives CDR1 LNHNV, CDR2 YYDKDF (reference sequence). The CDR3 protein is CATRRNGAEAFF. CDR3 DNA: TGTGCCACCCGACGAAATGGGGCTGAAGCTTTCTTT.

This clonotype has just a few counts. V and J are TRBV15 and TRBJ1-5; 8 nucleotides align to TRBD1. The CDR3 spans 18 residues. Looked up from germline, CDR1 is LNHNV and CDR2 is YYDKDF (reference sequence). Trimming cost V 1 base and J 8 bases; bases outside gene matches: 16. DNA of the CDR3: TGTGCCACCAGCAGAGGCAGGGGGCGCTTCGGGAAAATGGAGCCCCAGCATTTT. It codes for CATSRGRGRFGKMEPQHF.

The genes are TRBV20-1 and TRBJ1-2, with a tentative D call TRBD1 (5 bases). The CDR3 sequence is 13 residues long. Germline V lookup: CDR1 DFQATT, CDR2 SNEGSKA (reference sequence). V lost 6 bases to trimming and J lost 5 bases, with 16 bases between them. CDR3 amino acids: CSAPAGSGYGYTF. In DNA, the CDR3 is TGCAGTGCCCCGGCAGGGAGTGGTTATGGCTACACCTTC.

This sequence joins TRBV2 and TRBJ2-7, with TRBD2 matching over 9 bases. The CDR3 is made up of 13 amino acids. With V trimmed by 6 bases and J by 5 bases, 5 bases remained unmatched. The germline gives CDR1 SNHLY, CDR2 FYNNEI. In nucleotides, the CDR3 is TGTGCCAGCAGCGGGACTAGCTTCAACGAGCAGTACTTC. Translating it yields CASSGTSFNEQYF. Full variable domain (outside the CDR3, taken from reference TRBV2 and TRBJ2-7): EPEVTQTPSHQVTQMGQEVILRCVPISNHLYFYWYRQILGQKVEFLVSFYNNEISEKSEIFDDQFSVERPDGSNFTLKIRSTKLEDSAMYFCASSGTSFNEQYFGPGTRLTVT.

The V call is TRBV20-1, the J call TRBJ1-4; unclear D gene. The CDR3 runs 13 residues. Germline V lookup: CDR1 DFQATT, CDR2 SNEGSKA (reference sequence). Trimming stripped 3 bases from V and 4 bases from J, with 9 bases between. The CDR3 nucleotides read TGCAGTGCTAGTAGCCAGTATAATGAAAAACTGTTTTTT. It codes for CSASSQYNEKLFF.

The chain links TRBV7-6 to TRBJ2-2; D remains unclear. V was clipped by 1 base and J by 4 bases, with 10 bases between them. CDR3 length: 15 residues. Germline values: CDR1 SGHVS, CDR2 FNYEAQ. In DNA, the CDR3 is TGTGCCAGCAGCTTAGGAACCCGCAGCACCGGGGAGCTGTTTTTT. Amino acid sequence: CASSLGTRSTGELFF.

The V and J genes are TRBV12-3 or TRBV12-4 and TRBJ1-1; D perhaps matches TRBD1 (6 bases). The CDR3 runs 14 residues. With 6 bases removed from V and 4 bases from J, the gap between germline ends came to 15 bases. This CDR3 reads CASRADSARTEAFF. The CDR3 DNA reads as TGTGCCAGCAGGGCGGACAGCGCCCGCACTGAAGCTTTCTTT.

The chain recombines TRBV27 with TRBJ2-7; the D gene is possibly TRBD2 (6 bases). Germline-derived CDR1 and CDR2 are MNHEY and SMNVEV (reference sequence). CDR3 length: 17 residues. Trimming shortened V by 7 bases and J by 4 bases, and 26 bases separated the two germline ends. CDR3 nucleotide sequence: TGTGCCAGCACCTCGGGACTCTTCCCAACAGGTGTATACGAGCAGTACTTC. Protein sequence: CASTSGLFPTGVYEQYF.

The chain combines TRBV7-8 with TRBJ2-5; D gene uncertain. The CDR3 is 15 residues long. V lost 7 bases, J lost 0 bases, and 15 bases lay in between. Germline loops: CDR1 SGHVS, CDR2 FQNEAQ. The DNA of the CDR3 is TGTGCCAGCACCGTAAGGCAATCGTACCAAGAGACCCAGTACTTC. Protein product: CASTVRQSYQETQYF.

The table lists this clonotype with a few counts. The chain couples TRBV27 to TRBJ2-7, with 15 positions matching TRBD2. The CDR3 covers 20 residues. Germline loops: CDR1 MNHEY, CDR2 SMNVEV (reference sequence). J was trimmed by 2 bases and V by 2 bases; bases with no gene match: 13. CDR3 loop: CASSLRPPGLAGGSPYEQYF. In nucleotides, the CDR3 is TGTGCCAGCAGTTTAAGGCCCCCGGGACTAGCGGGGGGTTCCCCCTACGAGCAGTACTTC.

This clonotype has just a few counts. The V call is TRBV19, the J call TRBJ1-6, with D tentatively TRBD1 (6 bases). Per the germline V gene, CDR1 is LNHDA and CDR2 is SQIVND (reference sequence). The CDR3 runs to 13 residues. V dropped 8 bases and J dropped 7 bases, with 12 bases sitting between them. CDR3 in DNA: TGTGCCAGTGCCACCGGGACAAATTCACCCCTCCACTTT. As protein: CASATGTNSPLHF.

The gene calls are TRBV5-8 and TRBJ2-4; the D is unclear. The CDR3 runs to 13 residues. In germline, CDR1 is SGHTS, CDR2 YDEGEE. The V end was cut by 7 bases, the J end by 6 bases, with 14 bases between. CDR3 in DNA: TGTGCCAGCCAGACGACTGACGGAAACATTCAGTACTTC. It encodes CASQTTDGNIQYF.

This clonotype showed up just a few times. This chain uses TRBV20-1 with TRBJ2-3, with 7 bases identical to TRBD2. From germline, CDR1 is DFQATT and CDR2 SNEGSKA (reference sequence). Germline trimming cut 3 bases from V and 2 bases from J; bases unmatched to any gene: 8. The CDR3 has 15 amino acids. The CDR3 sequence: CSASSLAENTDTQYF. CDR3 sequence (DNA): TGCAGTGCTAGTTCGCTAGCGGAAAACACAGATACGCAGTATTTT.

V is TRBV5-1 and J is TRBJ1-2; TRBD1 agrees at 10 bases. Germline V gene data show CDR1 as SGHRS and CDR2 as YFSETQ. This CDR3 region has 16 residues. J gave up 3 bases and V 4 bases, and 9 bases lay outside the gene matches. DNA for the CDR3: TGCGCCAGCAGCCTGGGCCCCGGGACAGGGGACTATGGCTACACCTTC. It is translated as CASSLGPGTGDYGYTF.

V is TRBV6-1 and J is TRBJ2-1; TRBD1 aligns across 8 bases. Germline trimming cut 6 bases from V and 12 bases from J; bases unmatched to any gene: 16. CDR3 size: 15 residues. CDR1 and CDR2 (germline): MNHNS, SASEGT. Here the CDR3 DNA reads TGTGCCAGCAGCCGGTCAGGGGGCGAGGGTCTTCTGCAGTTCTTC. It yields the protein CASSRSGGEGLLQFF.

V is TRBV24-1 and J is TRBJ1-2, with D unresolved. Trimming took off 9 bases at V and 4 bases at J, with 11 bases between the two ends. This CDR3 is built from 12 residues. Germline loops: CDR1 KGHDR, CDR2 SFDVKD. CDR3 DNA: TGTGCCACCGGGCAGGCCCTCTATGGCTACACCTTC. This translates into CATGQALYGYTF.

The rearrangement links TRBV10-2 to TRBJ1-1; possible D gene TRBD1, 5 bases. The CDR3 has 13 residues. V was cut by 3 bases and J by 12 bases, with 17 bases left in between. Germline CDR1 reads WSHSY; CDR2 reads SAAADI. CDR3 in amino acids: CASSDRRGEKSFF. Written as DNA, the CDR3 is TGCGCCAGCAGTGACCGACGGGGGGAGAAATCTTTCTTT.

As DNA, the CDR3 is TGTGCCTGGAGTGTAGCAGGGACTGAGCAGTTCTTC. This sequence encodes CAWSVAGTEQFF. The V and J genes are TRBV30 and TRBJ2-1; D tentatively reads TRBD1 or TRBD2 (5 bases each). V was shortened by 0 bases and J by 9 bases, with 9 bases between the two germline ends. This CDR3 has 12 amino acids. Germline V gene data show CDR1 as GTSNPN and CDR2 as SVGIG (reference sequence). Combining the CDR3 with reference TRBV30 and TRBJ2-1 gives the whole variable domain SQTIHQWPATLVQPVGSPLSLECTVEGTSNPNLYWYRQAAGRGLQLLFYSVGIGQISSEVPQNLSASRPQDRQFILSSKKLLLSDSGFYLCAWSVAGTEQFFGPGTRLTVL.

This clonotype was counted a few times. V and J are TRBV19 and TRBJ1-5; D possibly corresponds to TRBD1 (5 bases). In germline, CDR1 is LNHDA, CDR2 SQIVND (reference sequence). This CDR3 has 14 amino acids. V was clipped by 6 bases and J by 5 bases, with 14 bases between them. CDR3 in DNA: TGTGCCAGTAGGGGTCAGGGCTCGGATCAGCCCCAGCATTTT. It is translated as CASRGQGSDQPQHF.

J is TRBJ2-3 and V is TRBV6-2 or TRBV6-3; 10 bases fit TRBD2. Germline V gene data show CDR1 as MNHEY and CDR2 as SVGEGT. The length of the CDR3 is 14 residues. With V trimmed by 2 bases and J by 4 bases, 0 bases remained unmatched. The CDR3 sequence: CASSYGTSADTQYF. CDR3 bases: TGTGCCAGCAGTTACGGGACTAGCGCAGATACGCAGTATTTT.

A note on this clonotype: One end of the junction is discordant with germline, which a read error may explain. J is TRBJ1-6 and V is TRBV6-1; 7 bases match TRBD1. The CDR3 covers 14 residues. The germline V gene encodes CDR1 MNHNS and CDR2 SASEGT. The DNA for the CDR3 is TGTGCCAGCCGGGACGGGACAGCGAATTCACCCCTCGACTTT. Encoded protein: CASRDGTANSPLDF.

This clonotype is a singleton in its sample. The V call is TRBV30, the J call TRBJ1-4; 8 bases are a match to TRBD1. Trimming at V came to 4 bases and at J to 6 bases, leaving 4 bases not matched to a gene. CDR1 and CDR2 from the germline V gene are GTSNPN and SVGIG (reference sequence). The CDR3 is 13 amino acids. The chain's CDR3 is CAWTGQEDEKLFF. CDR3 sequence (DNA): TGTGCCTGGACGGGACAGGAGGATGAAAAACTGTTTTTT.